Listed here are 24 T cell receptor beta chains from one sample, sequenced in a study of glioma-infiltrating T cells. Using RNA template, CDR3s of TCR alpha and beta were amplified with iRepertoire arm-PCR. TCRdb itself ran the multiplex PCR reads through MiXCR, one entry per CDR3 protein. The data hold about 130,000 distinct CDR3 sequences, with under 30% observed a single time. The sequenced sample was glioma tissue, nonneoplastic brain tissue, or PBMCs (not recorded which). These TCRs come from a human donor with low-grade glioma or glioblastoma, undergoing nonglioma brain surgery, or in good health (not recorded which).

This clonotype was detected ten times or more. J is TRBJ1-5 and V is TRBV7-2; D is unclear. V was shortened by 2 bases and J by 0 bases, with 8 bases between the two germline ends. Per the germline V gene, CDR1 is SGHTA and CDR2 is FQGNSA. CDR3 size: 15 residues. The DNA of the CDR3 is TGTGCCAGCAGCTTAAACGGTTTTAGCAATCAGCCCCAGCATTTT. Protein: CASSLNGFSNQPQHF. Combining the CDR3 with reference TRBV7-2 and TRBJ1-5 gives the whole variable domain GAGVSQSPSNKVTEKGKDVELRCDPISGHTALYWYRQSLGQGLEFLIYFQGNSAPDKSGLPSDRFSAERTGGSVSTLTIQRTQQEDSAVYLCASSLNGFSNQPQHFGDGTRLSIL.

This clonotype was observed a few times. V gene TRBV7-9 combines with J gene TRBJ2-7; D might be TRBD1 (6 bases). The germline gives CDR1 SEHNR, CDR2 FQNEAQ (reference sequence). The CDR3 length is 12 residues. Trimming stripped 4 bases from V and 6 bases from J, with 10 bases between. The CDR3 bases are TGTGCCAGCAGCTCGGACAGCTCCGAGCAGTACGTC. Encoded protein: CASSSDSSEQYV.

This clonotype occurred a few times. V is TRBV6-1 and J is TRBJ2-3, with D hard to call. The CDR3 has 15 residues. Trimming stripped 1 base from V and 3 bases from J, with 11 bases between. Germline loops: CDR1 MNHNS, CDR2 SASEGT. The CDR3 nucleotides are TGTGCCAGCAGTGAAGTATCTATTAGTACAGATACGCAGTATTTT. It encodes CASSEVSISTDTQYF.

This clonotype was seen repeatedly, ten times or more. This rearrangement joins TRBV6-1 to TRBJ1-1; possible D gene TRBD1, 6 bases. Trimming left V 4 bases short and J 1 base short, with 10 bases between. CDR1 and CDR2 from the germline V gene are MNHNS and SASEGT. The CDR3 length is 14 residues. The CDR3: CASSGQGQNTEAFF. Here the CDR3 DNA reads TGTGCCAGCAGTGGCCAGGGACAGAACACTGAAGCTTTCTTT.

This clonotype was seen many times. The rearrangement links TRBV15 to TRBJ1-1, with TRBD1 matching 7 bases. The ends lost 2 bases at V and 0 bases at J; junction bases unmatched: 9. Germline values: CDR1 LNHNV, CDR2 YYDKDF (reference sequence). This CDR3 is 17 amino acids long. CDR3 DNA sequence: TGTGCCACCAGCAGATACGGACAGGAGATAATGAACACTGAAGCTTTCTTT. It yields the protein CATSRYGQEIMNTEAFF.

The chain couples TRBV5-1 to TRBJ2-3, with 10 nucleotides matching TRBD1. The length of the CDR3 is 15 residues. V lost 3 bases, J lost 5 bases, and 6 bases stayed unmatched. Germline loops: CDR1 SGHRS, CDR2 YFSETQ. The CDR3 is CASSSTTGGKDTQYF. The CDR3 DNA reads TGCGCCAGCAGCTCGACGACAGGGGGCAAAGATACGCAGTATTTT. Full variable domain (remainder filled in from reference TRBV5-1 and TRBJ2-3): KAGVTQTPRYLIKTRGQQVTLSCSPISGHRSVSWYQQTPGQGLQFLFEYFSETQRNKGNFPGRFSGRQFSNSRSEMNVSTLELGDSALYLCASSSTTGGKDTQYFGPGTRLTVL.

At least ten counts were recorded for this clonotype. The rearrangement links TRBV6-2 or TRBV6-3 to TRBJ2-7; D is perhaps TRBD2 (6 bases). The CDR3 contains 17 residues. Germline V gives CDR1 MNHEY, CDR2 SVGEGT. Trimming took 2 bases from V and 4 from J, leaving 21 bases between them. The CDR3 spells CASSYNRENSFPYEQYV. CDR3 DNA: TGTGCCAGCAGTTACAATCGGGAGAATTCCTTTCCTTACGAGCAGTACGTC.

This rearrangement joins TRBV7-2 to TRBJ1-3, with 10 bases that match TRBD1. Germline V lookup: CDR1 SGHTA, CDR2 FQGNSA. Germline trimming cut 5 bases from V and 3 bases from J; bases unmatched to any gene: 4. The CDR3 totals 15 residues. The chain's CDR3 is CASSATGGGGNTIYF. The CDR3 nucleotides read TGTGCCAGCAGCGCGACAGGGGGCGGTGGAAACACCATATATTTT. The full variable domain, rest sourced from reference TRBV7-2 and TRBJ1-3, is GAGVSQSPSNKVTEKGKDVELRCDPISGHTALYWYRQSLGQGLEFLIYFQGNSAPDKSGLPSDRFSAERTGGSVSTLTIQRTQQEDSAVYLCASSATGGGGNTIYFGEGSWLTVV.

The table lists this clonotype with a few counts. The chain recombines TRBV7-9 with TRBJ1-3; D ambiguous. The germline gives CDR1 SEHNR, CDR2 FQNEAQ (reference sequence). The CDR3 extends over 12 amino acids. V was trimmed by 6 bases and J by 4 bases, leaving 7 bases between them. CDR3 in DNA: TGTGCCAGCAGTCCTCCCGGAAACACCATATATTTT. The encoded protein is CASSPPGNTIYF.

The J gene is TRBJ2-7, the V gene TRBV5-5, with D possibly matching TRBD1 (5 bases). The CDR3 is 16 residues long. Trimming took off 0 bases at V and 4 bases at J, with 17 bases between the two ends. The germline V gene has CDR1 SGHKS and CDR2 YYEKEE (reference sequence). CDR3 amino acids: CASSLGLGQSIYEQYV. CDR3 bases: TGTGCCAGCAGCTTGGGGTTGGGGCAGTCAATATACGAGCAGTACGTC.

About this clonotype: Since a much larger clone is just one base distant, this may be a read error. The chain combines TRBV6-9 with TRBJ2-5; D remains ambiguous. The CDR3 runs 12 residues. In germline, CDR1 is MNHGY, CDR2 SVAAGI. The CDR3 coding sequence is TGTACCAGCAGTTACAACCAAGAGACCCAGTACTTC. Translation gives CTSSYNQETQYF.

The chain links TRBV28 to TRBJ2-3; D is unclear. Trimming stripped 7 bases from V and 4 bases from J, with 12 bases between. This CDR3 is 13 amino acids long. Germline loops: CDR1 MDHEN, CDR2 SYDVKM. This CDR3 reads CASTLIQADTQYF. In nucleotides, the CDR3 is TGTGCCAGCACCCTTATCCAAGCAGATACGCAGTATTTT.

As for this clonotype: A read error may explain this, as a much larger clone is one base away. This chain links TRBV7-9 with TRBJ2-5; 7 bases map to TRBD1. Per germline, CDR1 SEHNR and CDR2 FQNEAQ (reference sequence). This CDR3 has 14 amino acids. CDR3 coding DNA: TGTGCCAGCAACTTAGGGACAGCTGAAGAGACCCAGTACTTC. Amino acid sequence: CASNLGTAEETQYF.

The CDR3 nucleotides are TGTGCCACCCTGGGCGGGACAGGGGTGTACAATGAGCAGTTCTTC. Amino acid sequence: CATLGGTGVYNEQFF. The rearrangement uses TRBV12-3 or TRBV12-4 and TRBJ2-1; the match to TRBD1 covers 10 bases. Trimming at V came to 10 bases and at J to 4 bases, leaving 10 bases not matched to a gene. The CDR3 totals 15 residues.

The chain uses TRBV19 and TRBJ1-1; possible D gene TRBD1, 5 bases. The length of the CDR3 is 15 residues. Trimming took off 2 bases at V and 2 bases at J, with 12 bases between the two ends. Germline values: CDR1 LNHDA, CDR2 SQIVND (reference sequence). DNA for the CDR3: TGTGCCAGTAGTATAAAAACAGGAGTCAACACTGAAGCTTTCTTT. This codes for CASSIKTGVNTEAFF.

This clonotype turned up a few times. In DNA, the CDR3 is TGTGCCAGCAGTGACTCAGGCAACGAGCAGTACGTC. Translating it yields CASSDSGNEQYV. The gene calls are TRBV6-1 and TRBJ2-7; D remains unclear. The CDR3 is 12 residues long. Germline values: CDR1 MNHNS, CDR2 SASEGT. V was cut by 3 bases and J by 5 bases, with 8 bases left in between.

The CDR3 here is CASSPGQGKEKLFF. The CDR3 bases are TGTGCCAGCTCACCAGGACAGGGGAAGGAAAAACTGTTTTTT. This chain connects TRBV18 to TRBJ1-4; 9 bases map to TRBD1. V lost 2 bases, J lost 8 bases, and 3 bases stayed unmatched. CDR1 KGHSH and CDR2 LQKENI come from the germline V gene. CDR3 size: 14 residues.

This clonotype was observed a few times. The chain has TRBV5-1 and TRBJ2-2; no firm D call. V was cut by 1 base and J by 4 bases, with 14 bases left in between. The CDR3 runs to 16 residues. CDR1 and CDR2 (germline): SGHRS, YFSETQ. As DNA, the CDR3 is TGCGCCAGCAGCTTGCTCAAGACCCGGACCACCGGGGAGCTGTTTTTT. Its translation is CASSLLKTRTTGELFF.

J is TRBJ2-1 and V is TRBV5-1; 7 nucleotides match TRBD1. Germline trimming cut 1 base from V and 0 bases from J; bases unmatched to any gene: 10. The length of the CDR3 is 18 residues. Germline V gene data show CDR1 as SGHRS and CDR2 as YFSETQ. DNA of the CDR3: TGCGCCAGCAGCTTGAACACAGGGGTGATGAGCTCCTACAATGAGCAGTTCTTC. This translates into CASSLNTGVMSSYNEQFF.

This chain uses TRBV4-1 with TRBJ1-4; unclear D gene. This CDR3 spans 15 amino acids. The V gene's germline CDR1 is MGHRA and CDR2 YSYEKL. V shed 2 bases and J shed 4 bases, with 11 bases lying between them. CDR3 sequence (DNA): TGCGCCAGCAGCCAAAGAATCGCCGGTAATGAAAAACTGTTTTTT. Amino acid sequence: CASSQRIAGNEKLFF.

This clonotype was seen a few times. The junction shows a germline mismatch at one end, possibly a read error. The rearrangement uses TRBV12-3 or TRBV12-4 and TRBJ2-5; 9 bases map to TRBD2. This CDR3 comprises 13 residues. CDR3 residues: CASRLAGEETQYF. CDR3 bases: TGTGCCAGCAGATTAGCGGGGGAGGAGACCCAGTACTTC.

The CDR3 sequence is CASSEGGRDTQYF. As DNA, the CDR3 is TGTGCCAGCAGTGAGGGGGGCAGAGATACGCAGTATTTT. The rearrangement joins TRBV6-1 to TRBJ2-3; perhaps D is TRBD1 or TRBD2 (6 bases each). The CDR3 spans 13 residues. The germline gives CDR1 MNHNS, CDR2 SASEGT. Trimming removed 3 bases at V and 5 bases at J, with 9 bases between.

The CDR3 region is CSARNLAGANNEQFF. The CDR3 bases are TGCAGTGCTCGTAACCTAGCGGGGGCTAACAATGAGCAGTTCTTC. The rearrangement uses TRBV20-1 and TRBJ2-1, with TRBD2 matching 10 bases. The ends lost 5 bases at V and 5 bases at J; junction bases unmatched: 9. The CDR3 has 15 amino acids. Looked up from germline, CDR1 is DFQATT and CDR2 is SNEGSKA (reference sequence).

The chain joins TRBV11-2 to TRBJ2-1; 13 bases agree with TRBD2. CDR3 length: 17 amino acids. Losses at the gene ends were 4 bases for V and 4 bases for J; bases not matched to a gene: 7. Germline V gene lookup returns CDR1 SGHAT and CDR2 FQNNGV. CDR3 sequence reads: CASSSQLAGGSYNEQFF. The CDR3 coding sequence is TGTGCCAGCAGCTCCCAACTAGCGGGGGGGAGTTACAATGAGCAGTTCTTC.